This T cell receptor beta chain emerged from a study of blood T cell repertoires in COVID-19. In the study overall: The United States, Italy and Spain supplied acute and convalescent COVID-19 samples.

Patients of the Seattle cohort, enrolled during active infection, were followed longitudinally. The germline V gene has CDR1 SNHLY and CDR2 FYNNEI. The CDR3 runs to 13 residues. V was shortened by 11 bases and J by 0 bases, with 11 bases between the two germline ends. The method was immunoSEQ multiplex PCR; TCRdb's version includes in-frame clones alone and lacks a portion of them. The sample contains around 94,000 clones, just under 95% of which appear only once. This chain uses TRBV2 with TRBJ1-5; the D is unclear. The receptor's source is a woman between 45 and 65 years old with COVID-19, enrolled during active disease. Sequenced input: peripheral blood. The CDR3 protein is CAGGPDSNQPQHF. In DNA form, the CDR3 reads TGTGCCGGCGGGCCGGATAGCAATCAGCCCCAGCATTTT.